The 3 T cell receptor beta chains given below trace back to one sample, sequenced in a study of T cell responses to AZD1222 COVID-19 vaccine. Sequencing used immunoSEQ multiplex PCR; TCRdb keeps in-frame clones, though not all of them. The sample lists about 120,000 clones, under 95% occurring once. This specimen was peripheral blood, taken on day 0 of AZD1222 vaccination. The receptors were sampled from an adult in good health.

J is TRBJ2-2 and V is TRBV7-6; no definite D call. The CDR3 sequence is 16 residues long. The germline V gene has CDR1 SGHVS and CDR2 FNYEAQ. V gave up 8 bases and J gave up 1 base, with 17 bases separating them. This CDR3 is CASEPSLAGNTGELFF. The DNA of the CDR3 is TGTGCCAGCGAACCGTCATTGGCTGGGAACACCGGGGAGCTGTTTTTT.

This clone was detected once. The chain recombines TRBV7-2 with TRBJ1-2; the D gene is possibly TRBD1 (6 bases). Trimming took off 1 base at V and 8 bases at J, with 14 bases between the two ends. Germline CDR1 reads SGHTA; CDR2 reads FQGNSA. This CDR3 is built from 14 residues. The CDR3 loop is CASSLVGAGGGYTF. The CDR3 region has the DNA TGTGCCAGCAGCTTAGTGGGGGCTGGGGGAGGCTACACCTTC.

Written as DNA, the CDR3 is TGTGCCAGCAGCGTAGGCCCAGAGGGTAATTCACCCCTCCACTTT. Amino acids: CASSVGPEGNSPLHF. The genes are TRBV9 and TRBJ1-6; D ambiguous. Germline CDR1 and CDR2: SGDLS and YYNGEE. The CDR3 is made up of 15 amino acids. V was clipped by 0 bases and J by 6 bases, with 10 bases between them.